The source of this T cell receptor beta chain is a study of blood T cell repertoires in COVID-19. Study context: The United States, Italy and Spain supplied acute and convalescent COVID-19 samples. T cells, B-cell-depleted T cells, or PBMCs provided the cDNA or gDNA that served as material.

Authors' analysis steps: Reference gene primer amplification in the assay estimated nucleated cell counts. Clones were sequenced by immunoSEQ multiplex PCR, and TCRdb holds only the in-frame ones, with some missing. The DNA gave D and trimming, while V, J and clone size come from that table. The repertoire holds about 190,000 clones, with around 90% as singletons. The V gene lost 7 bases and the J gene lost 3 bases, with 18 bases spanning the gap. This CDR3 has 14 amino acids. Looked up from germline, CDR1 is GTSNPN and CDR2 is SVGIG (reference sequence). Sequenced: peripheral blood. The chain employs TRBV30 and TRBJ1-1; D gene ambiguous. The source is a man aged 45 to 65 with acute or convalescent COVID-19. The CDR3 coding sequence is TGTGCCTTTAAAAGGACGGCGGGATACACTGAAGCTTTCTTT. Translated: CAFKRTAGYTEAFF.